The sequence of this T cell receptor (beta chain) was determined in a study of neurological immune-mediated disorders. TCRdb independently ran MiXCR on the 5' RACE reads; one entry per CDR3 protein. The sample has around 53,000 distinct CDR3 sequences; roughly 4.4% are singletons. Turning to this clonotype: One junction end does not reproduce the germline sequence, and a read error may be involved.

This CDR3 spans 13 amino acids. Looked up from germline, CDR1 is DFQATT and CDR2 is SNEGSKA (reference sequence). This chain uses TRBV20-1 with TRBJ1-5, with 8 bases lining up with TRBD1. This sequence was found in a man between 45 and 60 years old with multiple sclerosis. The specimen was PBMCs. The CDR3 protein is CTIPGQGNQPQNF. For the CDR3, the DNA is TGCACCATCCCAGGACAGGGAAATCAGCCCCAGAATTTT.